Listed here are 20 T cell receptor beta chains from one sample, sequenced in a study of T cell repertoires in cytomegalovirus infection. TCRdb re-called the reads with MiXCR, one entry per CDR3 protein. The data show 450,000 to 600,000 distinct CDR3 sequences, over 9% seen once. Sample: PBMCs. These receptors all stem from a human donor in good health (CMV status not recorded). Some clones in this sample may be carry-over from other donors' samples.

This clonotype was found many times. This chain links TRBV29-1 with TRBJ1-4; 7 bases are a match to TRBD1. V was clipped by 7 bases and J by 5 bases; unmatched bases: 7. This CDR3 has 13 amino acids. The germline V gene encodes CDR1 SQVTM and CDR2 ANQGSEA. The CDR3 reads CSALDRYNEKLFF. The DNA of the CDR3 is TGCAGCGCCCTGGACAGGTACAATGAAAAACTGTTTTTT.

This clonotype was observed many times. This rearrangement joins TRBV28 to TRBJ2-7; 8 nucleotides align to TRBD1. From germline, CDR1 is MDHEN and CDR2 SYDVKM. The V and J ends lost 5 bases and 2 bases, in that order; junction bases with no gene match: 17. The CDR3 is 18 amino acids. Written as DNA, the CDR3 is TGTGCCAGCAGTCCGATCCTCAACCGACAGGGGCAGGCCTACGAGCAGTACTTC. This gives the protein CASSPILNRQGQAYEQYF. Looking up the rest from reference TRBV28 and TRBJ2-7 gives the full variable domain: DVKVTQSSRYLVKRTGEKVFLECVQDMDHENMFWYRQDPGLGLRLIYFSYDVKMKEKGDIPEGYSVSREKKERFSLILESASTNQTSMYLCASSPILNRQGQAYEQYFGPGTRLTVT.

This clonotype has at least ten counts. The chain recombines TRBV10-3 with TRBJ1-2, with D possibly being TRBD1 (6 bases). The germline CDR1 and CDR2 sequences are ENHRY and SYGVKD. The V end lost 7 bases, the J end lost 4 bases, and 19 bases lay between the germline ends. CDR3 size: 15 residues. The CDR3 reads CAINPDQGLSYGYTF. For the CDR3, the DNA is TGTGCCATCAATCCAGACCAGGGGCTAAGCTATGGCTACACCTTC.

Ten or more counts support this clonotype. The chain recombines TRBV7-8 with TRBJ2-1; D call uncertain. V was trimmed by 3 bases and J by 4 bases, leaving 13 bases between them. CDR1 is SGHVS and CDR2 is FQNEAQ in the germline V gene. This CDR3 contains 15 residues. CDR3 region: CASSLELSPYNEQFF. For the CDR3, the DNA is TGTGCCAGCAGCTTGGAGTTATCGCCATACAATGAGCAGTTCTTC.

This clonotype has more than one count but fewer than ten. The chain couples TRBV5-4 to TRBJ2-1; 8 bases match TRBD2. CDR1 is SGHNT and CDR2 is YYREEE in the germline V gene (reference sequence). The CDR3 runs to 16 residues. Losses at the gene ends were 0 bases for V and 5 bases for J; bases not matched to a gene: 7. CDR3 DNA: TGTGCCAGCAGCTTGGTATTCGGGCGGGGGGACAATGAGCAGTTCTTC. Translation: CASSLVFGRGDNEQFF.

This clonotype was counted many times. The CDR3 spells CASSSGSSYNSPLHF. In DNA, the CDR3 is TGTGCCAGCAGCTCGGGGAGCTCCTATAATTCACCCCTCCACTTT. The chain carries TRBV7-2 and TRBJ1-6; no definite D call. The CDR3 runs to 15 residues. V was cut by 4 bases and J by 0 bases, with 7 bases left in between. The germline CDR1 and CDR2 sequences are SGHTA and FQGNSA.

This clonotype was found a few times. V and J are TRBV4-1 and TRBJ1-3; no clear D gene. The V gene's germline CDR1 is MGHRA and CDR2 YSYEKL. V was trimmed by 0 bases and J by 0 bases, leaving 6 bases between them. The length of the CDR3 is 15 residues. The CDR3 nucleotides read TGCGCCAGCAGCCAAGAGCGGGGCTCTGGAAACACCATATATTTT. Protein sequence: CASSQERGSGNTIYF.

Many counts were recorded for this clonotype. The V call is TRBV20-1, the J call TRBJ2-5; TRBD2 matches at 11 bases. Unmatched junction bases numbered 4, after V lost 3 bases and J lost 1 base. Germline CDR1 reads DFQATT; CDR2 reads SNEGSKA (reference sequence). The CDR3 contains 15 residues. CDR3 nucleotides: TGCAGTGCTAGGGTAGCGGGAGGGCCCCAAGAGACCCAGTACTTC. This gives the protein CSARVAGGPQETQYF.

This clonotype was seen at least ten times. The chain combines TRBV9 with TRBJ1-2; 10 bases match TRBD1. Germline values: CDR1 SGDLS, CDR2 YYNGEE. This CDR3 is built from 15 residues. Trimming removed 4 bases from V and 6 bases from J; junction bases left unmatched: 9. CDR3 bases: TGTGCCAGCAGCACCCAGGGACAGGGGTCTGATGGCTACACCTTC. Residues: CASSTQGQGSDGYTF.

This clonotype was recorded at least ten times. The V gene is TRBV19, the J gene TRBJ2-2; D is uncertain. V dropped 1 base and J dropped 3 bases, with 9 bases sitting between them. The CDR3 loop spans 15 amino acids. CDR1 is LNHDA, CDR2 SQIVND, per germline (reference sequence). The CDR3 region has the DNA TGTGCCAGTAGTATAGTTGGGAAATACACCGGGGAGCTGTTTTTT. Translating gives CASSIVGKYTGELFF.

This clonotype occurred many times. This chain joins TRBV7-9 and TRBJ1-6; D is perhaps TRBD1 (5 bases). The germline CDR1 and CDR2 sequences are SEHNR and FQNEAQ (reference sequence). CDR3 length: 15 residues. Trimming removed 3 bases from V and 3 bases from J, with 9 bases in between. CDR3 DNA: TGTGCCAGCAGCTTTACAGGAGACTATAATTCACCCCTCCACTTT. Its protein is CASSFTGDYNSPLHF.

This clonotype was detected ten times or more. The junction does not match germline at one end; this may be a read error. The CDR3 DNA reads TGTGCCAGCAGCTTAGATACCAGCACAGATACGCAGTATTTT. It codes for CASSLDTSTDTQYF. The chain joins TRBV5-1 to TRBJ2-3, with D uncertain. This CDR3 is built from 14 residues. CDR1 and CDR2 from the germline V gene are SGHRS and YFSETQ.

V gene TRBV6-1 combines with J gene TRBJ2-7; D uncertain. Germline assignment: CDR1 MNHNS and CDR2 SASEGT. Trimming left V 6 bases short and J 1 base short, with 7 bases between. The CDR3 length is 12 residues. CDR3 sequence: CASRPASYEQYF. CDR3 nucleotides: TGTGCCAGCAGACCGGCTTCCTACGAGCAGTACTTC.

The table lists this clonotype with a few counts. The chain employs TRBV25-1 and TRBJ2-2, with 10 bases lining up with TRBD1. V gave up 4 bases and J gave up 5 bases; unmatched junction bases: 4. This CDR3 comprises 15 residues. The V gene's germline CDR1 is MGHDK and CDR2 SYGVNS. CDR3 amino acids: CASSGRTGGTGELFF. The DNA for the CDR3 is TGTGCCAGCAGTGGCCGGACAGGGGGGACCGGGGAGCTGTTTTTT.

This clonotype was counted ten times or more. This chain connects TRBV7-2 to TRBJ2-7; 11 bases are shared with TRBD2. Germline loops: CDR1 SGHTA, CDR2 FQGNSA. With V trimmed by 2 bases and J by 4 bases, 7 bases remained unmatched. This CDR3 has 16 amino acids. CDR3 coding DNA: TGTGCCAGCAGCTTATTCCTAGCGGGAGGTGGATACGAGCAGTACTTC. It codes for CASSLFLAGGGYEQYF.

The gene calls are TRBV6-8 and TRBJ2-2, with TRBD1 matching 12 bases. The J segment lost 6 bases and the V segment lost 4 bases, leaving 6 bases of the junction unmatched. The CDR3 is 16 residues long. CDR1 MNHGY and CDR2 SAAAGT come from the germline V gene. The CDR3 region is CASSSGDRGRAGELFF. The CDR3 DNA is TGTGCCAGCAGTTCTGGGGACAGGGGGCGCGCCGGGGAGCTGTTTTTT.

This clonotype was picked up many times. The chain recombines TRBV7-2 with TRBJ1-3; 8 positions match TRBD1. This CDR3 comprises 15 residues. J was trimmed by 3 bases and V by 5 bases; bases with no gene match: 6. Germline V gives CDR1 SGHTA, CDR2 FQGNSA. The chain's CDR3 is CASSARTGNGNTIYF. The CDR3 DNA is TGTGCCAGCAGCGCCCGGACAGGGAATGGAAACACCATATATTTT.

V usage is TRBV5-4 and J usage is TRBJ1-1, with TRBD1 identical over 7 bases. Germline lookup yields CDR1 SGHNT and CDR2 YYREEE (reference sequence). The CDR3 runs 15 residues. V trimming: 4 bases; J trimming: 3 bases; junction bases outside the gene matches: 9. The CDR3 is CASSPPGQKYTEAFF. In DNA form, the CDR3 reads TGTGCCAGCAGCCCACCGGGACAGAAATACACTGAAGCTTTCTTT.

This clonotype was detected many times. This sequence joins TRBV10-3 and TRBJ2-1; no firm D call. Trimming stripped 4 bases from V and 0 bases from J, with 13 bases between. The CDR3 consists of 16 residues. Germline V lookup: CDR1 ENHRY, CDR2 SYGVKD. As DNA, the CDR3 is TGTGCCATCAGTGGGAGTCAGGTCCTCTCCTACAATGAGCAGTTCTTC. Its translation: CAISGSQVLSYNEQFF.

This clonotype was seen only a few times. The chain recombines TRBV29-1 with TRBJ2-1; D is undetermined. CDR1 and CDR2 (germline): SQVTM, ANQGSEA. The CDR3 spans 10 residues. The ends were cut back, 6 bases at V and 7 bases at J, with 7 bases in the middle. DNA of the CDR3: TGCAGCGTAGCACGGAATGAGCAGTTCTTC. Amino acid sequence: CSVARNEQFF.